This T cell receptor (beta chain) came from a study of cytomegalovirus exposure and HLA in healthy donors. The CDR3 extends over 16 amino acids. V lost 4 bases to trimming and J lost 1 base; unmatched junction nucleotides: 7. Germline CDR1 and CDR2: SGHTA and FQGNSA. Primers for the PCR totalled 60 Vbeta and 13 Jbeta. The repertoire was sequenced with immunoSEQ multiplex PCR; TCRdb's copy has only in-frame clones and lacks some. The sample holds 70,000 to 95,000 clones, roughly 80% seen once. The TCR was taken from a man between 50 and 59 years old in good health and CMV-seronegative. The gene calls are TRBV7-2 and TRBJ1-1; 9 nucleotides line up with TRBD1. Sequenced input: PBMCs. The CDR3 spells CASSYPTGGRNTEAFF. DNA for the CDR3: TGTGCCAGCAGCTACCCAACAGGGGGCAGGAACACTGAAGCTTTCTTT.